The T cell receptor (beta chain) under discussion was sequenced for a study of response to subunit inactivated influenza vaccine. The CDR3 runs to 16 residues. Germline V gene data show CDR1 as KGHDR and CDR2 as SFDVKD. Trimming left V 7 bases short and J 2 bases short, with 17 bases between. MiXCR, run by TCRdb on the RT-PCR reads, gives a single entry per CDR3 protein. The sample contains roughly 500,000 distinct CDR3 sequences, under 30% of which appear only once. The same data also went into a second study, on T cells expressing NK-cell markers. That study reports: In generating TCR beta cDNA, 5'RACE template switching with UMIs was used. One of eight sequenced donors was HCMV-seronegative; the other seven were seropositive.

This chain links TRBV24-1 with TRBJ1-5, with D possibly matching TRBD1 (5 bases). The material sequenced was CD4+ T cells sorted from PBMCs, taken roughly 13 days after vaccination. This clonotype originated in a middle-aged man who received an inactivated influenza vaccine. The CDR3 here is CATSQNGGDGNQPQHF. The DNA for the CDR3 is TGTGCCACCAGCCAAAACGGAGGGGACGGCAATCAGCCCCAGCATTTT.